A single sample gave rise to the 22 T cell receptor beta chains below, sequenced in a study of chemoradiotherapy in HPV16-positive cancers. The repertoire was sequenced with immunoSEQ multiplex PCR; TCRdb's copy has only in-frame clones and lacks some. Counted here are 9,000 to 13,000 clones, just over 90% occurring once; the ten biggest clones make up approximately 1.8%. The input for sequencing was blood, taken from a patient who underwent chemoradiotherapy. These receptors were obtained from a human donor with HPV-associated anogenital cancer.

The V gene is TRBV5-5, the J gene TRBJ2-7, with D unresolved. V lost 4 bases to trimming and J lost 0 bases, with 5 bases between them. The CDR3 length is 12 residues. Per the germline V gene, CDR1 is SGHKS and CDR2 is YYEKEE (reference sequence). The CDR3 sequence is CASSLSSYEQYF. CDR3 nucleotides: TGTGCCAGCAGCCTGAGCTCCTACGAGCAGTACTTC. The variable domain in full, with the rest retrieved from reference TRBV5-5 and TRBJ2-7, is DAGVTQSPTHLIKTRGQQVTLRCSPISGHKSVSWYQQVLGQGPQFIFQYYEKEERGRGNFPDRFSARQFPNYSSELNVNALLLGDSALYLCASSLSSYEQYFGPGTRLTVT.

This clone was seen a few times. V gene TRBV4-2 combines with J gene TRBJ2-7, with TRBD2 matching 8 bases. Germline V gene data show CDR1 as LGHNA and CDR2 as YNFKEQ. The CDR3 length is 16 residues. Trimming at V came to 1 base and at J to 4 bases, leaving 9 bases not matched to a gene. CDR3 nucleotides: TGTGCCAGCAGCCAAGCACCGTCTAGCGGGTCGTACGAGCAGTACTTC. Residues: CASSQAPSSGSYEQYF.

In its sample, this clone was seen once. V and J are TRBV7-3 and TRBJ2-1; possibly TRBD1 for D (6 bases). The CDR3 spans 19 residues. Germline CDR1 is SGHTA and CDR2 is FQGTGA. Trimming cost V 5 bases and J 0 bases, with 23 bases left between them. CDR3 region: CASSKRGMADAISYNEQFF. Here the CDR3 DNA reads TGTGCCAGCAGCAAAAGGGGGATGGCGGATGCCATCTCCTACAATGAGCAGTTCTTC.

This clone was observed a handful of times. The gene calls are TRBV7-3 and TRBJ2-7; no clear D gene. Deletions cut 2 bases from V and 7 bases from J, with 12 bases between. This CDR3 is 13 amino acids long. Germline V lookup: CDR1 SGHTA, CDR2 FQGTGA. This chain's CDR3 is CASSLLSGREQYF. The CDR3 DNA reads TGTGCCAGCAGCTTACTGTCTGGTCGTGAGCAGTACTTC.

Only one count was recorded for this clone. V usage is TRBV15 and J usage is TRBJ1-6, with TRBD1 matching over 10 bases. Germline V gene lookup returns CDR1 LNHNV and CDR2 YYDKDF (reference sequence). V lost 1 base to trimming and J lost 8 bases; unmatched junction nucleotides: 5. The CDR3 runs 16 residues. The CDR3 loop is CATSRGSGTGDSPLHF. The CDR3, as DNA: TGTGCCACCAGCAGAGGCTCCGGGACAGGGGATTCACCCCTCCACTTT.

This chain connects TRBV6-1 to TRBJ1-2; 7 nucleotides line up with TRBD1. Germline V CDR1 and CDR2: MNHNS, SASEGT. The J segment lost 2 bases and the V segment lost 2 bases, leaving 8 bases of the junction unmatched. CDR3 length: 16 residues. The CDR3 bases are TGTGCCAGCAGTGAACAATCCCAGGGGGTAAACTATGGCTACACCTTC. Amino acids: CASSEQSQGVNYGYTF.

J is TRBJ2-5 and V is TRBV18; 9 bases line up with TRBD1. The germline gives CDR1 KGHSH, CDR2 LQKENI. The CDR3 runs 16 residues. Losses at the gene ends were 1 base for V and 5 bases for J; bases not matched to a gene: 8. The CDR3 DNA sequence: TGTGCCAGCTCACCACGGACAGGGGTTGGGTTGGAGACCCAGTACTTC. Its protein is CASSPRTGVGLETQYF. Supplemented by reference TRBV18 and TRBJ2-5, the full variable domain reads NAGVMQNPRHLVRRRGQEARLRCSPMKGHSHVYWYRQLPEEGLKFMVYLQKENIIDESGMPKERFSAEFPKEGPSILRIQQVVRGDSAAYFCASSPRTGVGLETQYFGPGTRLLVL.

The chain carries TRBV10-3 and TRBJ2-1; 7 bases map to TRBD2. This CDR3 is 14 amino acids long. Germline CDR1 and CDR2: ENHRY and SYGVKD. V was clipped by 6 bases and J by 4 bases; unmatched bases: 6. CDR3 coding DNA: TGTGCCATCAGGACTAGCAGCGTTTACAATGAGCAGTTCTTC. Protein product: CAIRTSSVYNEQFF.

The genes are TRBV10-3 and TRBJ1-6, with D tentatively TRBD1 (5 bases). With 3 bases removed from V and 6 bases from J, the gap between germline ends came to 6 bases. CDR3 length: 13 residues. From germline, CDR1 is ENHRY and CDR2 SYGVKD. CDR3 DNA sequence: TGTGCCATCAGTGAAAGGGGTAATTCACCCCTCCACTTT. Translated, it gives CAISERGNSPLHF.

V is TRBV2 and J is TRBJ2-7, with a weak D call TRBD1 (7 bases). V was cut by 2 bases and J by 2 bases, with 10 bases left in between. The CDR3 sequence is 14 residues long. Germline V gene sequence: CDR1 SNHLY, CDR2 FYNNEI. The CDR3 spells CASSEQGEAYEQYF. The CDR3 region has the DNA TGTGCCAGCAGTGAACAGGGGGAGGCCTACGAGCAGTACTTC.

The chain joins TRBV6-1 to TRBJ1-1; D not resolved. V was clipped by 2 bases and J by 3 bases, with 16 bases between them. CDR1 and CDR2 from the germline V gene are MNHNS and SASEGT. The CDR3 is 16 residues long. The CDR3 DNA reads TGTGCCAGCAGTGAAAGCAGGCAGCGCCTCTACACTGAAGCTTTCTTT. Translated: CASSESRQRLYTEAFF.

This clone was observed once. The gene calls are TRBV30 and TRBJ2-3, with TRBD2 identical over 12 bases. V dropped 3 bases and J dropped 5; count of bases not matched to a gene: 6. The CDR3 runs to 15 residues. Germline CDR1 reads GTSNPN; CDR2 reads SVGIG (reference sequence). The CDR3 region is CAWSLAGGPIDTQYF. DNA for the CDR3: TGTGCCTGGAGCCTAGCGGGGGGGCCCATAGATACGCAGTATTTT.

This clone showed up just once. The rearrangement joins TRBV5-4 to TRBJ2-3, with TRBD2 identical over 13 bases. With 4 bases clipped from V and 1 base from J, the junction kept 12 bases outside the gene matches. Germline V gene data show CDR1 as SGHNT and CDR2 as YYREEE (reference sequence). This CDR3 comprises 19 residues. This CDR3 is CASSKGLAGTSGRTDTQYF. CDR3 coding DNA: TGTGCCAGCAGCAAGGGACTAGCGGGGACATCAGGACGCACAGATACGCAGTATTTT.

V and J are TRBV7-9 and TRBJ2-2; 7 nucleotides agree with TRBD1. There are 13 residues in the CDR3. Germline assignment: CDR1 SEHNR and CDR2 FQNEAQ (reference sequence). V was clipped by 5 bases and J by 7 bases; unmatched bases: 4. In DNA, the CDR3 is TGTGCCAGCAGCATAAGGGGGCGCGGGGAGCTGTTTTTT. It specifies CASSIRGRGELFF.

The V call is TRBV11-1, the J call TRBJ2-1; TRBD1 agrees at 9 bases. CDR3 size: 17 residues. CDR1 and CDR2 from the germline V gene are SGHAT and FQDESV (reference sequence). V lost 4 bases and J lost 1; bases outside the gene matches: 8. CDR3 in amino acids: CASSSPRTGASYNEQFF. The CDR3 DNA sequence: TGTGCCAGCAGCTCCCCTCGGACAGGGGCATCCTACAATGAGCAGTTCTTC.

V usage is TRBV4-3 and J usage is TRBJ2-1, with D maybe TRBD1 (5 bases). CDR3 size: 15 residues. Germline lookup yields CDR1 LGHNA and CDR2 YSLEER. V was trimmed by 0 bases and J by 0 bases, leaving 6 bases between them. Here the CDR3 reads CASSQDTGSYNEQFF. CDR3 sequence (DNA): TGCGCCAGCAGCCAAGATACAGGCTCCTACAATGAGCAGTTCTTC.

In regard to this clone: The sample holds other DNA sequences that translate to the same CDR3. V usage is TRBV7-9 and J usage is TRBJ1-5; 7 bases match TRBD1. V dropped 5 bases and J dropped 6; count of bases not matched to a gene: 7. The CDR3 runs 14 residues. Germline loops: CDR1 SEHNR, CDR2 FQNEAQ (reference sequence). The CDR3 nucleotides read TGTGCCAGCAGCCCAGGGGGGTTTGGTCAGCCCCAGCATTTT. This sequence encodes CASSPGGFGQPQHF.

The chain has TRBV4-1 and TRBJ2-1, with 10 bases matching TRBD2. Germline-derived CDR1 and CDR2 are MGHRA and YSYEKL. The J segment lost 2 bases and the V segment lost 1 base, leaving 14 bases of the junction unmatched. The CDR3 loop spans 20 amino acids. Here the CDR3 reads CASSQGKRGGKTEAYNEQFF. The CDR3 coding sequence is TGCGCCAGCAGCCAAGGGAAGCGGGGGGGTAAAACGGAGGCCTACAATGAGCAGTTCTTC.

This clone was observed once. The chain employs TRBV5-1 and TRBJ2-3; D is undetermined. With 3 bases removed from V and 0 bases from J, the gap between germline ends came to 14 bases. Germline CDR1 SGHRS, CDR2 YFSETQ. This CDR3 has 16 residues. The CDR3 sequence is CASSSGRSSSTDTQYF. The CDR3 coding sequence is TGCGCCAGCAGCTCGGGTCGGAGTTCTAGCACAGATACGCAGTATTTT.

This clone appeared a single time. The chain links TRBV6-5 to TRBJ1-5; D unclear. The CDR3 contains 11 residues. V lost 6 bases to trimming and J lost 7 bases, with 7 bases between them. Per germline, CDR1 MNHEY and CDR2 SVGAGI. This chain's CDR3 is CASSLGQPQHF. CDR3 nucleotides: TGTGCCAGCAGCCTGGGACAGCCCCAGCATTTT.

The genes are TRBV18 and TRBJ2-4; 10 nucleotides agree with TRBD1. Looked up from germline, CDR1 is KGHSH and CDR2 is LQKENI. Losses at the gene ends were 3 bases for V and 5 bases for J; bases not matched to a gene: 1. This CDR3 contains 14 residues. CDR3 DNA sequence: TGTGCCAGCTCACCCGGACAGGGGGAAAACATTCAGTACTTC. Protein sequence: CASSPGQGENIQYF.

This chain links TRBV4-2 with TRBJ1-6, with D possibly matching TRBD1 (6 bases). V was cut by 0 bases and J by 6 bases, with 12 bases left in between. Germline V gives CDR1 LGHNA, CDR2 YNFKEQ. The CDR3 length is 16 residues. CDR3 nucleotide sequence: TGTGCCAGCAGCCAAGAAGCTGGACAGTCTAATTCACCCCTCCACTTT. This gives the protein CASSQEAGQSNSPLHF.